The rows below give T cell receptor beta chains drawn from one sample of a study of cytomegalovirus exposure and HLA in healthy donors. The protocol was immunoSEQ multiplex PCR, while the TCRdb copy is restricted to in-frame clones and leaves out a portion. The sample shows roughly 160,000 clones, around 77% of them seen only once. The sample consisted of PBMCs. These receptor sequences come from a woman aged 50 to 60 in good health and CMV-seropositive. Both conserved end residues are part of each CDR3. Each record gives: D gene, V gene, J gene, clone size, CDR3 protein, CDR3 DNA. D genes are given only for firm matches. Part of the rows lack a size; the others show once, few, many or a class for expanded clones.

TRBD2,TRBV18,TRBJ2-1,-,CASSPPRTSGASSGNEQFF,TGTGCCAGCTCACCACCGCGGACTAGCGGGGCTAGCTCTGGGAATGAGCAGTTCTTC
TRBD1,TRBV5-8,TRBJ1-1,few,CASSPRTGGGYTEAFF,TGTGCCAGCAGTCCCAGGACAGGGGGGGGATACACTGAAGCTTTCTTT
-,TRBV21-1,TRBJ2-7,few,CASSNSGTGGEQYF,TGTGCCAGCAGCAATTCCGGGACAGGGGGCGAGCAGTACTTC
TRBD1,TRBV5-1,TRBJ2-5,-,CASSLPTGGGETQYF,TGCGCCAGCAGCTTACCGACAGGGGGCGGAGAGACCCAGTACTTC
-,TRBV5-6,TRBJ2-7,-,CASSPLQGYSYEQYF,TGTGCCAGCAGCCCATTACAGGGATACTCCTACGAGCAGTACTTC
-,TRBV28,TRBJ1-5,few,CASSELNQPQHF,TGTGCCAGCAGTGAGCTTAATCAGCCCCAGCATTTT
TRBD1,TRBV25-1,TRBJ2-7,-,CATRDRGIYEQYF,TGTGCCACCAGAGACAGGGGGATCTACGAGCAGTACTTC
TRBD2,TRBV7-2,TRBJ2-1,few,CATAAGLAGASNEQFF,TGTGCCACCGCCGCCGGGTTAGCGGGAGCTTCAAATGAGCAGTTCTTC
TRBD2,TRBV18,TRBJ2-7,-,CASAGTSSYEQYF,TGTGCCAGCGCCGGGACTAGCAGCTACGAGCAGTACTTC
TRBD2,TRBV19,TRBJ2-2,-,CASSKTSGMGSTGELFF,TGTGCCAGTAGTAAAACTAGCGGAATGGGTTCCACCGGGGAGCTGTTTTTT
TRBD1,TRBV18,TRBJ1-2,-,CASSASGGNYGYTF,TGTGCCAGCTCTGCCTCAGGGGGAAACTATGGCTACACCTTC
-,TRBV18,TRBJ1-2,few,CASSQGSDYGYTF,TGTGCCAGCTCTCAGGGATCCGACTATGGCTACACCTTC
-,TRBV7-3,TRBJ2-2,once,CASSVRDTTTNTGELFF,TGTGCCAGCAGCGTACGGGACACCACCACGAACACCGGGGAGCTGTTTTTT
-,TRBV11-2,TRBJ2-7,-,CASSLQGQGNAQYF,TGTGCCAGCAGCTTACAGGGGCAAGGGAATGCGCAGTACTTC
TRBD1,TRBV7-9,TRBJ2-1,-,CASSATGVEQFF,TGTGCCAGCAGCGCTACAGGGGTTGAGCAGTTCTTC
-,TRBV27,TRBJ1-1,few,CASSWGVGSDTEAFF,TGTGCCAGCAGCTGGGGGGTTGGGAGTGACACTGAAGCTTTCTTT
-,TRBV6-5,TRBJ1-1,-,CASSYFTVTMNTEAFF,TGTGCCAGCAGTTACTTTACAGTCACAATGAACACTGAAGCTTTCTTT
-,TRBV6-6,TRBJ1-6,few,CASSYNGGQDSPLHF,TGTGCCAGCAGTTACAACGGGGGGCAAGATTCACCCCTCCACTTT
TRBD2,TRBV2,TRBJ2-5,-,CASRRSTSGLHETQYF,TGTGCCAGCAGGCGATCAACTAGCGGATTGCACGAGACCCAGTACTTC
-,TRBV27,TRBJ2-2,-,CASGRLLLLNTGELFF,TGTGCCAGCGGCCGACTCCTACTCCTGAACACCGGGGAGCTGTTTTTT
-,TRBV28,TRBJ2-7,-,CASSVDSLGEQYF,TGTGCCAGCAGTGTCGACAGTCTTGGAGAGCAGTACTTC
TRBD1,TRBV6-6,TRBJ1-6,few,CASSYRDRLNSPLHF,TGTGCCAGCAGCTACCGGGACAGGCTGAATTCACCCCTCCACTTT
TRBD2,TRBV9,TRBJ2-1,-,CASSAGLATYNEQFF,TGTGCCAGCAGCGCGGGACTAGCGACATACAATGAGCAGTTCTTC
-,TRBV7-2,TRBJ2-1,few,CASSFGNYNEQFF,TGTGCCAGCAGCTTCGGTAACTACAATGAGCAGTTCTTC
TRBD1,TRBV6-5,TRBJ1-5,-,CASNQGGATQPQHF,TGTGCCAGCAACCAAGGGGGCGCGACTCAGCCCCAGCATTTT
-,TRBV7-9,TRBJ1-1,-,CSSSTSRGNEAFF,TGTTCCAGCAGTACATCCCGGGGAAATGAAGCTTTCTTT
TRBD2,TRBV9,TRBJ2-1,-,CASSVEGGAGGPSYNEQFF,TGTGCCAGCAGCGTAGAGGGCGGAGCGGGGGGGCCTTCCTACAATGAGCAGTTCTTC
TRBD2,TRBV4-3,TRBJ2-1,-,CASSQDWRPSGRLSSYNEQFF,TGCGCCAGCAGCCAAGATTGGCGACCTAGCGGGAGGTTGAGCTCCTACAATGAGCAGTTCTTC
-,TRBV5-6,TRBJ1-4,-,CASSLGRREVEKLFF,TGTGCCAGCAGCTTGGGGCGCAGGGAAGTGGAAAAACTGTTTTTT
TRBD2,TRBV9,TRBJ2-7,-,CASSVDAGGSSYEQYF,TGTGCCAGCAGCGTAGACGCGGGGGGTTCCTCCTACGAGCAGTACTTC
-,TRBV30,TRBJ2-5,-,CAWSEAFQETQYF,TGTGCCTGGAGCGAAGCTTTTCAAGAGACCCAGTACTTC
TRBD1,TRBV19,TRBJ1-2,-,CASSSGTGNYGYTF,TGTGCCAGTAGTTCCGGGACAGGGAACTATGGCTACACCTTC
TRBD1,TRBV27,TRBJ1-6,-,CASTPRATGTSPLHF,TGTGCCAGCACCCCCAGGGCGACAGGGACTTCACCCCTCCACTTT
TRBD1,TRBV7-6,TRBJ2-2,-,CASRGTGVSTGELFF,TGTGCCAGCAGGGGGACAGGGGTTAGCACCGGGGAGCTGTTTTTT
-,TRBV19,TRBJ2-7,-,CASSGGWASEQYF,TGTGCCAGTAGTGGAGGATGGGCGTCCGAGCAGTACTTC
TRBD2,TRBV7-3,TRBJ2-6,-,CASSAGGAGANVLTF,TGTGCCAGCAGCGCGGGAGGGGCCGGGGCCAACGTCCTGACTTTC
TRBD1,TRBV19,TRBJ1-1,-,CASRRDRQNTEAFF,TGTGCCAGTAGAAGGGACAGACAGAACACTGAAGCTTTCTTT
TRBD1,TRBV19,TRBJ1-1,-,CASSRRDSQNTEAFF,TGTGCCAGTAGTCGTCGGGACAGCCAGAACACTGAAGCTTTCTTT
-,TRBV7-2,TRBJ1-4,-,CASSRNSPGVSVF,TGTGCCAGCAGCCGAAATTCCCCGGGGGTTTCGGTTTTT
-,TRBV4-3,TRBJ2-2,once,CASSQDRVGVSTGELFF,TGCGCCAGCAGCCAAGATCGGGTAGGGGTGAGCACCGGGGAGCTGTTTTTT
-,TRBV15,TRBJ2-7,-,CATSRDLRAYEQYF,TGTGCCACCAGCAGAGATCTGAGGGCCTACGAGCAGTACTTC
-,TRBV9,TRBJ1-3,-,CASSPTPGTLSGNTIYF,TGTGCCAGCAGCCCAACCCCCGGGACTCTCTCTGGAAACACCATATATTTT
-,TRBV14,TRBJ2-7,-,CASSQGWGAGGQQYF,TGTGCCAGCAGCCAAGGTTGGGGGGCAGGGGGACAGCAGTACTTC
-,TRBV19,TRBJ2-1,-,CASITRANEQFF,TGTGCCAGTATTACGAGGGCCAATGAGCAGTTCTTC
TRBD1,TRBV7-9,TRBJ1-2,few,CSSSFDGTGLYGYTF,TGTTCCAGCAGCTTCGATGGGACAGGGCTCTATGGCTACACCTTC
TRBD1,TRBV27,TRBJ1-2,-,CASSFGGTGRTDYGYTF,TGTGCCAGCAGTTTCGGGGGGACAGGGAGGACGGACTATGGCTACACCTTC
-,TRBV5-1,TRBJ2-7,-,CASSLDRVREQYF,TGCGCCAGCAGCTTGGACAGGGTGAGGGAGCAGTACTTC
TRBD1,TRBV29-1,TRBJ1-2,-,CSVGGQGYGYTF,TGCAGCGTGGGGGGACAGGGCTATGGCTACACCTTC
TRBD1,TRBV5-8,TRBJ1-5,once,CASSLGQGRNQPQHF,TGTGCCAGCAGCTTGGGACAGGGACGAAATCAGCCCCAGCATTTT
-,TRBV7-6,TRBJ1-2,-,CASSTSTGRWGYTF,TGTGCCAGCAGTACTTCAACAGGGCGTTGGGGCTACACCTTC
TRBD1,TRBV28,TRBJ1-2,-,CASSPDRARGYTF,TGTGCCAGCAGTCCCGACAGGGCCCGAGGCTACACCTTC
-,TRBV6-5,TRBJ1-1,-,CASSYSNGAEAFF,TGTGCCAGCAGTTACTCTAACGGAGCTGAAGCTTTCTTT
-,TRBV19,TRBJ2-3,-,CASSMRAVLTDTQYF,TGTGCCAGTAGTATGAGGGCTGTACTCACAGATACGCAGTATTTT
-,TRBV5-1,TRBJ2-2,-,CASSLTENTGELFF,TGCGCCAGCAGCTTAACAGAGAACACCGGGGAGCTGTTTTTT